The clone carrying this T cell receptor beta chain was detected a few times. Its antigen is unknown. The data originate from a study of T-cell memory formation after mild COVID-19. Study-level results: Confirmation of SARS-CoV-2 specificity was lacking for second-wave clones peaking day 37. Contracting clones localized mainly to CM and EM when CD4+ and mainly to EMRA when CD8+. Clones contracting day 15 to 85 were balanced CD4/CD8; later expanders leaned CD4+.

TCR alpha and TCR beta cDNA libraries carrying sample barcodes and UMIs came from 5'RACE with constant-segment primers. TCRdb used MiXCR to reprocess the 5' RACE reads, holding one entry per CDR3 protein. The data contain 150,000 to 200,000 distinct CDR3 sequences, more than 14% of them singletons. This CDR3 region has 14 residues. The V gene end was trimmed by 5 bases and the J gene end by 8 bases; junction bases not matched to a gene: 8. The material sequenced was PBMCs or a T cell subset sorted from them (not recorded which). The TCR originated in an adult woman who had mild COVID-19 (a few samples of this study predate the infection). Cell type and time point are not known. This chain uses TRBV12-3 or TRBV12-4 with TRBJ1-2; 10 bases align to TRBD1. The CDR3 DNA sequence: TGTGCCAGCAGTGCGCACGACAGGGGGCCGGGCTACACCTTC. Protein product: CASSAHDRGPGYTF.